This passage covers 3 T cell receptor beta chains from one sample sequenced in a study of blood T cell repertoires in COVID-19. The data were produced by immunoSEQ multiplex PCR, yet TCRdb's version contains in-frame clones alone and is incomplete. The sample includes under 300,000 clones, around four fifths seen only once; the top ten take 1.9%. Sequenced input: peripheral blood. Receptors originate from a man aged 25-45 years who had recovered from COVID-19.

This clone was seen a few times. The rearrangement links TRBV6-5 to TRBJ2-7; 8 bases match TRBD1. Germline CDR1 MNHEY, CDR2 SVGAGI. The ends lost 6 bases at V and 6 bases at J; junction bases unmatched: 7. The CDR3 extends over 13 amino acids. CDR3 sequence reads: CASSGQGGSEQYF. The DNA for the CDR3 is TGTGCCAGCAGCGGACAGGGAGGTTCCGAGCAGTACTTC.

The V call is TRBV28, the J call TRBJ1-2; the D is unclear. The germline gives CDR1 MDHEN, CDR2 SYDVKM. V was shortened by 4 bases and J by 0 bases, with 12 bases between the two germline ends. CDR3 size: 15 residues. The CDR3 here is CASSYSGISNYGYTF. The CDR3 nucleotides are TGTGCCAGCAGTTACTCCGGGATCTCTAACTATGGCTACACCTTC.

V gene TRBV2 combines with J gene TRBJ2-4; the D gene is possibly TRBD1 (5 bases). Trimming took off 6 bases at V and 6 bases at J, with 15 bases between the two ends. This CDR3 region has 14 residues. The germline CDR1 and CDR2 sequences are SNHLY and FYNNEI. The DNA of the CDR3 is TGTGCCAGCAGCAAGACAGCCTACCTAAACATTCAGTACTTC. As protein: CASSKTAYLNIQYF.